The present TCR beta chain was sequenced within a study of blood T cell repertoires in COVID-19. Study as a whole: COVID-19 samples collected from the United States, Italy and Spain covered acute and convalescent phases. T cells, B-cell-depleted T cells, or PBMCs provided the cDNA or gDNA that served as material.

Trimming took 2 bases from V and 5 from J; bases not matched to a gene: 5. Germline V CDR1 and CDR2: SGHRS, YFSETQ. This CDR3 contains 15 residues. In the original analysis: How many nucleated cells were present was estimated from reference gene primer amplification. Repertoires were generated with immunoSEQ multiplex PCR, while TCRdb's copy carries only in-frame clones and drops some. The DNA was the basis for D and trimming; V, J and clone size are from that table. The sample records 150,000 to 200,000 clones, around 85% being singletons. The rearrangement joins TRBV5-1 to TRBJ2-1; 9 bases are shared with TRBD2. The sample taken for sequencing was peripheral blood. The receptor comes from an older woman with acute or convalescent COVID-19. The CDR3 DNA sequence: TGCGCCAGCAGCTTACTGACTAGCGGAAACAATGAGCAGTTCTTC. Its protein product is CASSLLTSGNNEQFF.